This passage covers 15 T cell receptor beta chains from one sample sequenced in a study of T-cell reconstitution after alpha-beta-depleted transplantation in children. Unique molecular identifiers were incorporated when the TCRbeta library was constructed. One entry per CDR3 protein results from TCRdb running MiXCR on the PCR reads. Among roughly 670,000 distinct CDR3 sequences listed, roughly 13% were seen once. The sequences come from PBMCs, collected before TCRalphabeta/CD19-depleted stem cell transplant. Receptors were obtained from a girl aged 2-10 years with congenital amegakaryocytic thrombocytopenia, due to receive a stem cell transplant.

This clonotype was recorded many times. The chain's CDR3 is CASSDGRGSLDQPQHF. DNA of the CDR3: TGTGCCAGCAGTGACGGCCGAGGGAGCCTGGATCAGCCCCAGCATTTT. J is TRBJ1-5 and V is TRBV6-1; D gene unclear. In germline, CDR1 is MNHNS, CDR2 SASEGT. The CDR3 extends over 16 amino acids. V shed 3 bases and J shed 5 bases, with 17 bases lying between them.

This clonotype came up many times. The V and J genes are TRBV20-1 and TRBJ2-5; D is unresolved. The length of the CDR3 is 11 residues. Germline V gene lookup returns CDR1 DFQATT and CDR2 SNEGSKA (reference sequence). Trimming left V 3 bases short and J 4 bases short, with 6 bases between. The CDR3 is CSARIRETQYF. The CDR3 bases are TGCAGTGCTAGGATCCGAGAGACCCAGTACTTC.

This clonotype was observed a few times. This sequence joins TRBV15 and TRBJ1-1, with TRBD1 matching over 9 bases. Unmatched junction bases numbered 10, after V lost 1 base and J lost 10 bases. The CDR3 has 15 residues. Looked up from germline, CDR1 is LNHNV and CDR2 is YYDKDF (reference sequence). The CDR3 protein is CATSRVGQGHLRAFF. The CDR3 coding sequence is TGTGCCACCAGCAGAGTGGGACAGGGCCATCTGAGAGCTTTCTTT.

This clonotype showed up many times. The V and J genes are TRBV7-9 and TRBJ2-2; weak D call: TRBD2 (6 bases). Trimming left V 2 bases short and J 5 bases short, with 15 bases between. There are 16 residues in the CDR3. In germline, CDR1 is SEHNR, CDR2 FQNEAQ (reference sequence). Written as DNA, the CDR3 is TGTGCCAGCAGCTTAACCGCGGGAAGAGGGACCGGGGAGCTGTTTTTT. This translates into CASSLTAGRGTGELFF.

CDR3 in DNA: TGCGCCAGCCGGTTAGAGGGGACCGTCGCCTACGAGCAGTACTTC. It is translated as CASRLEGTVAYEQYF. The V gene is TRBV5-1, the J gene TRBJ2-7; D may be TRBD1 or TRBD2 (5 bases each). The germline CDR1 and CDR2 sequences are SGHRS and YFSETQ. V gave up 7 bases and J gave up 2 bases, with 19 bases separating them. The CDR3 is 15 amino acids.

This clonotype showed up many times. The chain carries TRBV10-2 and TRBJ2-7; 8 bases fit TRBD2. CDR3 size: 16 residues. Germline-derived CDR1 and CDR2 are WSHSY and SAAADI. V shed 2 bases, J shed 8 bases, and the junction held 14 bases outside the gene matches. The CDR3 protein is CASSEALAGVGGQQYF. The CDR3 DNA follows: TGCGCCAGCAGTGAGGCCCTAGCGGGTGTGGGGGGACAGCAGTACTTC.

This clonotype was observed a handful of times. The genes are TRBV7-2 and TRBJ2-7; the D gene is possibly TRBD2 (6 bases). This CDR3 has 16 residues. With 9 bases removed from V and 2 bases from J, the gap between germline ends came to 23 bases. CDR1 SGHTA and CDR2 FQGNSA come from the germline V gene. For the CDR3, the DNA is TGTGCCAGTAGCCAAGTTTCTAGCGCCCTTACCTACGAGCAGTACTTC. Encoded protein: CASSQVSSALTYEQYF.

The chain combines TRBV7-9 with TRBJ2-3, with D maybe TRBD2 (6 bases). In germline, CDR1 is SEHNR, CDR2 FQNEAQ (reference sequence). The ends were cut back, 5 bases at V and 0 bases at J, with 15 bases in the middle. This CDR3 has 16 amino acids. The CDR3 region has the DNA TGTGCCAGCAGCCCAGCCTCGGGGACTAGCACAGATACGCAGTATTTT. The encoded protein is CASSPASGTSTDTQYF.

V is TRBV29-1 and J is TRBJ2-2, with D unclear. The CDR3 has 15 amino acids. V gave up 5 bases and J gave up 0 bases, with 13 bases separating them. Germline CDR1 and CDR2: SQVTM and ANQGSEA. Written as DNA, the CDR3 is TGCAGCGTTTTAGTTGTTCCCGCGAACACCGGGGAGCTGTTTTTT. Protein product: CSVLVVPANTGELFF.

The chain uses TRBV7-8 and TRBJ2-7; TRBD2 might be the D (6 bases). CDR1 is SGHVS, CDR2 FQNEAQ, per germline. CDR3 length: 16 residues. V lost 6 bases to trimming and J lost 4 bases, with 22 bases between them. This chain's CDR3 is CASSRGQGLLSYEQYF. The CDR3 region has the DNA TGTGCCAGCAGTCGAGGGCAGGGACTCCTCTCATACGAGCAGTACTTC.

This clonotype was counted a few times. The rearrangement joins TRBV20-1 to TRBJ2-2; 8 nucleotides align to TRBD2. The CDR3 is made up of 18 amino acids. With V trimmed by 0 bases and J by 3 bases, 12 bases remained unmatched. Germline assignment: CDR1 DFQATT and CDR2 SNEGSKA (reference sequence). The chain's CDR3 is CSARDLPPSGRHTGELFF. The CDR3 bases are TGCAGTGCTAGAGATCTCCCCCCCAGCGGGAGACACACCGGGGAGCTGTTTTTT.

The V and J genes are TRBV7-2 and TRBJ2-1, with D tentatively TRBD1 (7 bases). This CDR3 region has 14 residues. Germline loops: CDR1 SGHTA, CDR2 FQGNSA. V dropped 7 bases and J dropped 7 bases, with 17 bases sitting between them. The CDR3 loop is CASIPLEGANEQFF. CDR3 sequence (DNA): TGTGCCAGCATCCCCCTGGAGGGGGCTAATGAGCAGTTCTTC.

This clonotype was counted at least ten times. V usage is TRBV20-1 and J usage is TRBJ2-5; no clear D. Germline values: CDR1 DFQATT, CDR2 SNEGSKA (reference sequence). The CDR3 sequence is 12 residues long. V lost 2 bases to trimming and J lost 4 bases, with 8 bases between them. Written as DNA, the CDR3 is TGCAGTGCTAGAACAGTGGGAGAGACCCAGTACTTC. Translation: CSARTVGETQYF.

The rearrangement joins TRBV5-1 to TRBJ2-3; unclear D gene. Trimming removed 5 bases at V and 3 bases at J, with 13 bases between. Germline V CDR1 and CDR2: SGHRS, YFSETQ. The CDR3 covers 14 residues. The CDR3 spells CASSANRATDTQYF. CDR3 nucleotide sequence: TGCGCCAGCAGTGCAAACCGTGCGACAGATACGCAGTATTTT.

This chain's CDR3 is CATSRVDILSEAFF. The CDR3 DNA is TGTGCCACCAGCAGGGTAGACATTCTCTCTGAAGCTTTCTTT. This chain connects TRBV15 to TRBJ1-1, with D unclear. The CDR3 is 14 residues long. Germline CDR1 LNHNV, CDR2 YYDKDF (reference sequence). The germline V and J ends were trimmed by 3 bases and 6 bases, with 14 bases remaining between them.